This T cell receptor (beta chain) is from a study of T cells after yellow fever vaccination. A process of 5'RACE template switching, which added a universal primer site and UMIs, was used to make TCR cDNA. Using its own MiXCR run on the 5' RACE reads, TCRdb lists one record per CDR3 protein. In the table there are hundreds of thousands of distinct CDR3 sequences, 6% to 8% of which are singletons. Notes on this clonotype: Its antigen is still unknown.

The CDR3 totals 15 residues. CDR1 is SGHRS and CDR2 is YFSETQ in the germline V gene. V lost 0 bases and J lost 6, with 10 bases in between. Findings of the study overall: Clonotypes found in both CD4 and CD8 compartments made up a small share. Most primary-vaccination clones recurred post-booster (approximately 96% CD4, 88% CD8). Peak timing came faster in the weaker secondary response, day 5 versus 15.

Here the sequenced sample was PBMCs, taken 5 days after the yellow fever booster vaccination. This TCR was recovered from a man in his thirties or forties who received the YFV17D yellow fever vaccine. The chain combines TRBV5-1 with TRBJ1-6; maybe TRBD1 (5 bases). The CDR3 region is CASSLAEDSNSPLHF. CDR3 DNA sequence: TGCGCCAGCAGCTTGGCCGAAGACAGTAATTCACCCCTCCACTTT.